The clone carrying this T cell receptor (beta chain) was recorded only once. The data were obtained in a study of blood T cell repertoires in COVID-19. Method: immunoSEQ multiplex PCR; TCRdb's copy keeps in-frame clones and lacks some. The table includes roughly 220,000 clones, roughly four fifths detected once. Per germline, CDR1 SGDLS and CDR2 YYNGEE. After removal of 0 bases from V and 9 bases from J, the junction contained 5 bases not matched to a gene. This CDR3 comprises 15 residues. Source material: PBMCs or T cells enriched from blood (not recorded which). This TCR was sampled from a man aged 40-49 years who had recovered from COVID-19. The rearrangement uses TRBV9 and TRBJ2-1; the match to TRBD2 covers 11 bases. The CDR3 sequence is CASSVGSGRASEQFF. CDR3 bases: TGTGCCAGCAGCGTAGGTAGCGGGAGGGCCAGTGAGCAGTTCTTC.